The rows below give T cell receptor beta chains drawn from one sample of a study of cytomegalovirus exposure and HLA in healthy donors. Some clones are missing from TCRdb's copy, which holds only in-frame ones; the method was immunoSEQ multiplex PCR. The repertoire has 110,000 to 150,000 clones, approximately 78% of them found once; the top ten carry 2% to 2.5%. The sample consisted of PBMCs. These receptors originate from a woman younger than 35 in good health and CMV-seropositive. Both conserved end residues are part of each CDR3. D genes are given only for firm matches. Size is stated for part of the rows, as once, few or many counts, or as a class when the clone is expanded.

d_call	v_call	j_call	clone_size	cdr3_nt	cdr3_aa
-	TRBV10-2	TRBJ1-6	few	TGCGCCAGCAGTGAGAACGGGAATAATTCACCCCTCCACTTT	CASSENGNNSPLHF
TRBD2	TRBV10-2	TRBJ2-7	-	TGCGCCACTGAGGGACTAGACTACGAGCAGTACTTC	CATEGLDYEQYF
-	TRBV10-3	TRBJ2-2	few	TGTGCCATCAGTGAGATACCGGGGGAGGCCGGGGAGCTGTTTTTT	CAISEIPGEAGELFF
TRBD2	TRBV7-9	TRBJ2-3	-	TGTGCCAGCACCAAAGGGGAGGGATCTAGCACAGATACGCAGTATTTT	CASTKGEGSSTDTQYF
TRBD1	TRBV2	TRBJ2-7	-	TGTGCCAGCAAGGACGGACAGGGGCCCCCCTACGAGCAGTACTTC	CASKDGQGPPYEQYF
TRBD2	TRBV7-9	TRBJ2-5	-	TGTGCCAGCAGCTTACTAGCGGGGGGGCAAGAGACCCAGTACTTC	CASSLLAGGQETQYF
TRBD1	TRBV6-1	TRBJ1-2	-	TGTGCCAGCAGTGATGGACAGGGGATTCCCTATGGCTACACCTTC	CASSDGQGIPYGYTF
-	TRBV28	TRBJ1-1	-	TGTGCCAGCAGTTTCTCGGGGTCCACCACTGAAGCTTTCTTT	CASSFSGSTTEAFF
-	TRBV4-3	TRBJ1-1	-	TGCGCCAGCAGCCAAGCAGGGTTAGGGAACACTGAAGCTTTCTTT	CASSQAGLGNTEAFF
-	TRBV11-2	TRBJ1-3	few	TGTGCCAGCAGCTTAAGGGGAACCTCTGGAAACACCATATATTTT	CASSLRGTSGNTIYF
-	TRBV2	TRBJ1-6	-	TGTGCCAGCAGTGAAGCGCTTCGGGGGGGCTCTTATAATTCACCCCTCCACTTT	CASSEALRGGSYNSPLHF
TRBD2	TRBV5-1	TRBJ2-2	-	TGCGCCAGCGGGCAAAGCGGGGTGAACACCGGGGAGCTGTTTTTT	CASGQSGVNTGELFF
TRBD2	TRBV4-2	TRBJ2-1	-	TGTGCCAGCAGCCAAGCTCGCGGGGGGGCCGAGATTGAGCAGTTCTTC	CASSQARGGAEIEQFF
-	TRBV4-1	TRBJ2-5	-	TGCGCCAGCACTAGGGACTTTGAGACCCAGTACTTC	CASTRDFETQYF
TRBD1	TRBV9	TRBJ1-1	-	TGTGCCAGCAGCGGCATGACAGGGCCTGAAGCTTTCTTT	CASSGMTGPEAFF
-	TRBV19	TRBJ2-1	-	TGTGCCAGTAGTAGAGCTGGGGGCGTAGTCAATGAGCAGTTCTTC	CASSRAGGVVNEQFF
-	TRBV19	TRBJ1-6	-	TGTGCCAGTAAGGACAGCTATAATTCACCCCTCCACTTT	CASKDSYNSPLHF
TRBD1	TRBV5-4	TRBJ2-7	-	TGTGCCAGCAGCGGACGACAGGGGAACTCCTACGAGCAGTACTTC	CASSGRQGNSYEQYF
TRBD1	TRBV10-2	TRBJ2-5	-	TGCGCCAGCGCGGGCAGGGGGCCAGAGACCCAGTACTTC	CASAGRGPETQYF
-	TRBV5-1	TRBJ1-4	once	TGCGCCACCGACGGGTCTTGTAATGAAAAACTGTTTTTT	CATDGSCNEKLFF
TRBD1	TRBV19	TRBJ1-5	-	TGTGCCAGTAGTGATACAGGGGATCAGCCCCAGCATTTT	CASSDTGDQPQHF
-	TRBV4-1	TRBJ1-2	once	TGCGCCAGCAGCCAAGAAGGGGCTGGGGGGGGCTACACCTTC	CASSQEGAGGGYTF
TRBD2	TRBV7-2	TRBJ2-2	-	TGTGCCAGCAGCTTAGACCCCAGCGGGGGTCGGGAGCTGTTTTTT	CASSLDPSGGRELFF
-	TRBV19	TRBJ1-1	-	TGTGCCAGTAGTCCCCGGCAGGCTGGGAACACTGAAGCTTTCTTT	CASSPRQAGNTEAFF
-	TRBV29-1	TRBJ2-5	-	TGCAGCGGGGGGCCAGGGGGGGAGACCCAGTACTTC	CSGGPGGETQYF
TRBD1	TRBV30	TRBJ1-1	-	TGTGCCTGGACCGGGACAGTGAACACTGAAGCTTTCTTT	CAWTGTVNTEAFF
-	TRBV6-5	TRBJ2-5	once	TGTGCCAGCAGTTACGGTGGGGGCCGTGTACAAGAGACCCAGTACTTC	CASSYGGGRVQETQYF
TRBD1	TRBV28	TRBJ1-1	-	TGTGCCAGCAGTTTCGACAGGGCTAGGATTGGAGCTTTCTTT	CASSFDRARIGAFF
-	TRBV7-2	TRBJ1-1	-	TGTGCCAGCAGCCCCCGAAGGGGTAGGCTGAACACTGAAGCTTTCTTT	CASSPRRGRLNTEAFF
-	TRBV15	TRBJ1-2	-	TGTGCCACCAGCAGCGCCCACGGACAGACCTATGGCTACACCTTC	CATSSAHGQTYGYTF
TRBD1	TRBV7-2	TRBJ2-7	-	TGTGCCAGCAGCTTAGGAGGGACAGTTTCCTACGAGCAGTACTTC	CASSLGGTVSYEQYF
-	TRBV11-2	TRBJ1-6	-	TGTGCCAGCAGCTTAGGCCAGGGTCTATATTCACCCCTCCACTTT	CASSLGQGLYSPLHF
TRBD2	TRBV2	TRBJ2-5	-	TGTGCCAGCAGCGCTAGCGGTCTTCGCATCTTGCACTTC	CASSASGLRILHF
-	TRBV6-1	TRBJ1-6	-	TGTGCCAGCAGTATATCAGGGAAAACCACTTCACCCCTCCACTTT	CASSISGKTTSPLHF
-	TRBV29-1	TRBJ2-5	-	TGCAGCGTTGAAGATTTCGGGGTCGAGACCCAGTACTTC	CSVEDFGVETQYF
TRBD1	TRBV9	TRBJ2-4	few	TGTGCCAGCAGCGGCGGGACAGGGGCCGTGGAGCTAGCCAAAAACATTCAGTACTTC	CASSGGTGAVELAKNIQYF
TRBD2	TRBV25-1	TRBJ2-2	-	TGTGCCAGCAGTCCGGCGGGGGGGCCGATTAGCGGGGAGCTGTTTTTT	CASSPAGGPISGELFF
TRBD1	TRBV5-4	TRBJ1-2	-	TGTGCCAGCAGGGCCCGGGACAGGGGGCTTGGCTACACCTTC	CASRARDRGLGYTF
-	TRBV6-1	TRBJ2-1	-	TGTGCCAGCAGTGACTCGGGGGTATACAATGAGCAGTTCTTC	CASSDSGVYNEQFF
TRBD1	TRBV15	TRBJ2-1	-	TGTGCCACCAGCAGTCCGGGACAGTTCCTCAATGAGCAGTTCTTC	CATSSPGQFLNEQFF
-	TRBV15	TRBJ2-2	-	TGTGCCACCAGCAGAGATAGGGGGAACACCGGGGAGCTGTTTTTT	CATSRDRGNTGELFF
-	TRBV7-9	TRBJ1-3	-	TGTGCCAGCAGCCAGGATTCTGGAAACACCATATATTTT	CASSQDSGNTIYF
TRBD1	TRBV18	TRBJ1-4	-	TGTGCCAGCTCCCGGGACAGTCATGAAAAACTGTTTTTT	CASSRDSHEKLFF
TRBD2	TRBV7-8	TRBJ2-1	-	TGTGCCAGCAGCTTAGGTGGTAGCGGGGGATGGAATGAGCAGTTCTTC	CASSLGGSGGWNEQFF
TRBD2	TRBV5-5	TRBJ2-7	-	TGTGCCAGCAGCCCGAGTTTGGGGGGGAGCTTAGAGCAGTACTTC	CASSPSLGGSLEQYF
-	TRBV2	TRBJ1-5	-	TGTGCCAGCAGTGATAGACTTAGCAATCAGCCCCAGCATTTT	CASSDRLSNQPQHF